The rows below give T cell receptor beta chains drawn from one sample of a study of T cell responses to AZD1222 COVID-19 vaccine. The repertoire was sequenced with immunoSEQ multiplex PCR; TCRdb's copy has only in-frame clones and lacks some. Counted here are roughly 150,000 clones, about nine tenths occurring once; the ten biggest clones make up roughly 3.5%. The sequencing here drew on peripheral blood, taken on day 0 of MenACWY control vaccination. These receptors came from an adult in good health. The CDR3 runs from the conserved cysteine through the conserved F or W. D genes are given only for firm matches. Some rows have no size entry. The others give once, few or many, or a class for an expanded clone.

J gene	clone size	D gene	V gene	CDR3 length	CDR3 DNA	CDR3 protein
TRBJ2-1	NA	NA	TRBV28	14	TGTGCCAGCAGTTTACTGAGCGTTTACAATGAGCAGTTCTTC	CASSLLSVYNEQFF
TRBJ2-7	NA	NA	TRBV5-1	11	TGCGCCAGCAGCTCCCGCTACGAGCAGTACTTC	CASSSRYEQYF
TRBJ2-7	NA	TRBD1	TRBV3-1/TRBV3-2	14	TGTGCCAGCAGCTACCACCAGGGGGCCTACGAGCAGTACTTC	CASSYHQGAYEQYF
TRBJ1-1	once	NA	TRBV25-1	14	TGTGCCAGCAGTGAATGGGGCTCTCTAACTGAAGCTTTCTTT	CASSEWGSLTEAFF
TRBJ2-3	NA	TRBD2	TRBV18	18	TGTGCCAGCTCACCAATGACTCCGGGACTAGCGGGAGTTAATACGCAGTATTTT	CASSPMTPGLAGVNTQYF
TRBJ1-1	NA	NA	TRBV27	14	TGTGCCAGCAGTTTGGCAAGACAGAACACTGAAGCTTTCTTT	CASSLARQNTEAFF
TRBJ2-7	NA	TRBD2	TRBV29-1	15	TGCAGCGTTGTGGGGACCGGGACTAGCGGCTACGAGCAGTACTTC	CSVVGTGTSGYEQYF
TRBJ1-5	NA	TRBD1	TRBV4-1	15	TGCGCCAGCAGCCGCAGTGGGACAGGAGATCAGCCCCAGCATTTT	CASSRSGTGDQPQHF
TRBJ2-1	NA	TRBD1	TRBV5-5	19	TGTGCCAGCAGCTTGGTGATGTGGGGCCGGGACAGGGCGAGCAATGAGCAGTTCTTC	CASSLVMWGRDRASNEQFF
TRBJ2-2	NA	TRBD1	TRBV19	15	TGTGCCAGTAGAAGCGACAGGGCCAACACCGGGGAGCTGTTTTTT	CASRSDRANTGELFF
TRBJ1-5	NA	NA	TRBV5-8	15	TGTGCCAGCAGTTATAAGGGGGGGCGCGGGCAGCCCCAGCATTTT	CASSYKGGRGQPQHF
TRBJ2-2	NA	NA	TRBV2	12	TGTGCCAGCAGTGAAGACACCGGGGAGCTGTTTTTT	CASSEDTGELFF
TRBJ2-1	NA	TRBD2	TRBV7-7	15	TGTGCTAGCAGCTTATCAAGCGGGAGAACCCATGAGCAGTTCTTC	CASSLSSGRTHEQFF
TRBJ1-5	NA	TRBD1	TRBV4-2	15	TGTGCCAGCAGCCCCCCCGACAGGGGAAATCAGCCCCAGCATTTT	CASSPPDRGNQPQHF
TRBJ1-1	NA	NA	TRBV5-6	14	TGTGCCAGCAGCTTGTATCAGGGTAACACTGAAGCTTTCTTT	CASSLYQGNTEAFF
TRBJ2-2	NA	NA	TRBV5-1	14	TGCGCCAGCAGCTTGGAACACTACACCGGGGAGCTGTTTTTT	CASSLEHYTGELFF
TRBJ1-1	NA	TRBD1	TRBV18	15	TGTGCCAGCTCGCCAGGACAGGGGGCGGCAACTGAAGCTTTCTTT	CASSPGQGAATEAFF
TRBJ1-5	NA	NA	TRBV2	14	TGTGCCAGCGGCGAGAGGGGTCGCAATCAGCCCCAGCATTTT	CASGERGRNQPQHF
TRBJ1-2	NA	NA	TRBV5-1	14	TGCGCCAGCAGCTTGGATGAGGGCTCGGGTGGCTACACCTTC	CASSLDEGSGGYTF
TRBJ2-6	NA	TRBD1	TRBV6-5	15	TGTGCCAGCAGTTTCGGACAGGCTGGGGCCAACGTCCTGACTTTC	CASSFGQAGANVLTF
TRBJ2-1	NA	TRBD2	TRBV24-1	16	TGTGCCACCAGTGATCCGCGGGGGGACTCCTACAATGAGCAGTTCTTC	CATSDPRGDSYNEQFF
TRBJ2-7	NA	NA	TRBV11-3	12	TGTGCCAGCAGCTTAGATGGTAGTAGTCCGTACTTC	CASSLDGSSPYF
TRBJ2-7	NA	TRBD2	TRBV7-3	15	TGTGCCAGCAGCTTAACCGGGACTAGCGGAACCGAGCAGTACTTC	CASSLTGTSGTEQYF
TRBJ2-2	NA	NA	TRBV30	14	TGTGCCTGGAGTGTTGGGCGCCGAACCGGGGAGCTGTTTTTT	CAWSVGRRTGELFF
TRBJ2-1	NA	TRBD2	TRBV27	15	TGTGCCAGCAGTCCCGGGACTAGCGTCTACAATGAGCAGTTCTTC	CASSPGTSVYNEQFF